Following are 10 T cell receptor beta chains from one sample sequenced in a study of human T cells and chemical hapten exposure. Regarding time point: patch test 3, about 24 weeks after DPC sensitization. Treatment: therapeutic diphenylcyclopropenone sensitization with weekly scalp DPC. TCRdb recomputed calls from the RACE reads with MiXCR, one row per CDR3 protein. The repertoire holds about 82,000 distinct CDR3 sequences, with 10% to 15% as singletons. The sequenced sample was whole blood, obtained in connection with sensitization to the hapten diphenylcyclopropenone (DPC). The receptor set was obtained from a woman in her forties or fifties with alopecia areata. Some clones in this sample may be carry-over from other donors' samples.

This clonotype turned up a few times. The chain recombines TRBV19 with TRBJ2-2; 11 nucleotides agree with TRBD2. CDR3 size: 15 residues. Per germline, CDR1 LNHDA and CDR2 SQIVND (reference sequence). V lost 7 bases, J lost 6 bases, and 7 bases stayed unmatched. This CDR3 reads CASTPLAGDSGELFF. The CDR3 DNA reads TGTGCCAGTACCCCACTAGCGGGAGACTCCGGGGAGCTGTTTTTT. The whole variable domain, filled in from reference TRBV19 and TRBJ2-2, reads DGGITQSPKYLFRKEGQNVTLSCEQNLNHDAMYWYRQDPGQGLRLIYYSQIVNDFQKGDIAEGYSVSREKKESFPLTVTSAQKNPTAFYLCASTPLAGDSGELFFGEGSRLTVL.

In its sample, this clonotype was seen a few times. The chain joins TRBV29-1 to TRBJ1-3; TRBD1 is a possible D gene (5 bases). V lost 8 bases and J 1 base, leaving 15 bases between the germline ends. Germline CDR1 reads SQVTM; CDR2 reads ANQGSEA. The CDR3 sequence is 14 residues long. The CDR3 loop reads CSSERGGSGNTIYF. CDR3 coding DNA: TGCAGCTCCGAAAGGGGAGGTTCTGGAAACACCATATATTTT.

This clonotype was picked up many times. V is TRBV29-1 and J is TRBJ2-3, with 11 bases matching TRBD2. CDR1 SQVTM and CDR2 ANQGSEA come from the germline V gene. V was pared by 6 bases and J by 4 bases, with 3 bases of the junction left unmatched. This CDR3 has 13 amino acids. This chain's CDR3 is CSVIAGGPDTQYF. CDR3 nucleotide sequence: TGCAGCGTCATAGCGGGAGGGCCAGATACGCAGTATTTT.

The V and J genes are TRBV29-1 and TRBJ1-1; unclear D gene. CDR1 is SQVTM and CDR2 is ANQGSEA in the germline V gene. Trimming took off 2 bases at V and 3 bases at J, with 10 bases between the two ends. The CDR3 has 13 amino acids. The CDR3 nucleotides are TGCAGCGTTGAAAGAGGGAAGGACACTGAAGCTTTCTTT. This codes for CSVERGKDTEAFF.

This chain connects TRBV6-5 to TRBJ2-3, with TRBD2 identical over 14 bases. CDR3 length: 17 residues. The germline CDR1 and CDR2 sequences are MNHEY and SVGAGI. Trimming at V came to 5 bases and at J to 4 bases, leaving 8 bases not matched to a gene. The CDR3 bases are TGTGCCAGCAGTCAGACTAGCGGGAGGGCCAGGTCAGATACGCAGTATTTT. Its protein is CASSQTSGRARSDTQYF.

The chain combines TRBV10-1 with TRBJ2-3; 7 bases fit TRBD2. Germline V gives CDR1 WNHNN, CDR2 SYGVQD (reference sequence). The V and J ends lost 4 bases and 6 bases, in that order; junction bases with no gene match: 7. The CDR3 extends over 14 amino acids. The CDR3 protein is CASSVGGGVDTQYF. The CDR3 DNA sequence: TGCGCCAGCAGTGTCGGGGGAGGGGTCGATACGCAGTATTTT.

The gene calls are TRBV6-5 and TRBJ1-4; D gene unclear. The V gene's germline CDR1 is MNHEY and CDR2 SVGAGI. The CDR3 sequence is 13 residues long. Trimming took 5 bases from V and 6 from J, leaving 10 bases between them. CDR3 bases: TGTGCCAGCAGTAAAGGAAAATATGAAAAACTGTTTTTT. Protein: CASSKGKYEKLFF.

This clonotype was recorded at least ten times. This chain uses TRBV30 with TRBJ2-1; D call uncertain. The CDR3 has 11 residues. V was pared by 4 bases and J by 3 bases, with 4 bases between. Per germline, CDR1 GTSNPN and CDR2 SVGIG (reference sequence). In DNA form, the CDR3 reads TGTGCCTGGACTAGCTACAATGAGCAGTTCTTC. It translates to CAWTSYNEQFF. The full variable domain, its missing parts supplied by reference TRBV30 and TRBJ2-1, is SQTIHQWPATLVQPVGSPLSLECTVEGTSNPNLYWYRQAAGRGLQLLFYSVGIGQISSEVPQNLSASRPQDRQFILSSKKLLLSDSGFYLCAWTSYNEQFFGPGTRLTVL.

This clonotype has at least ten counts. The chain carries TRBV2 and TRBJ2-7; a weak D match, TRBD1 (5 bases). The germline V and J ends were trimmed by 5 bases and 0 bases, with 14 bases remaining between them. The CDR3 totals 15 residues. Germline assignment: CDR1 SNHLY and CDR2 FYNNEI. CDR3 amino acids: CASSRQGSLSYEQYF. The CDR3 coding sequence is TGTGCCAGCAGTCGGCAGGGTTCCCTCTCCTACGAGCAGTACTTC.

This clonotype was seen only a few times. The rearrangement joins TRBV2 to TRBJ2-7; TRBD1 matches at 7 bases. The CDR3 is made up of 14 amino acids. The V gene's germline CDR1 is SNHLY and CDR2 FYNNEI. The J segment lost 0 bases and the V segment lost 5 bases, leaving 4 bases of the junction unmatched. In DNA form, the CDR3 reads TGTGCCAGCAGTTTCAGGGGGAGCTCCTACGAGCAGTACTTC. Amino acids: CASSFRGSSYEQYF.